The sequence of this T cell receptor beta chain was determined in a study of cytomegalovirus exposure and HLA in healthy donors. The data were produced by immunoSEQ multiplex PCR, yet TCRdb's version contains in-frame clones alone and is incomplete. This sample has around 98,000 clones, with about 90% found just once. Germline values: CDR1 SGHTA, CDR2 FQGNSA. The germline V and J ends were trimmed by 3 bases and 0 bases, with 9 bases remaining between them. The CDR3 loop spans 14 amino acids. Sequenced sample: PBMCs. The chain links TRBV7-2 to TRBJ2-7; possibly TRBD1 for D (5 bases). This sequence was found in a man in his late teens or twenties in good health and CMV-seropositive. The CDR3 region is CASSFQDSSYEQYF. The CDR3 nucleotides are TGTGCCAGCAGCTTTCAAGACAGCTCCTACGAGCAGTACTTC. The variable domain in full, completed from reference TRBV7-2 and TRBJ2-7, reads GAGVSQSPSNKVTEKGKDVELRCDPISGHTALYWYRQSLGQGLEFLIYFQGNSAPDKSGLPSDRFSAERTGGSVSTLTIQRTQQEDSAVYLCASSFQDSSYEQYFGPGTRLTVT.